This T cell receptor beta chain was recovered during a study of cytomegalovirus exposure and HLA in healthy donors (dated by TCRdb to about 2017). About the investigation overall: An earlier analysis of under 600 of the donors reported 276 Gb of sequence data and more than 90 million unique TCR beta sequences from about 179 million T cells. An earlier analysis of about 620 of the donors applied high-throughput TCR beta sequencing to assess whether each TCR beta V gene segment acted as functional or pseudogenic. Among around 400 genotyped donors of the cohort, an average of around 240,000 unique TCR beta nucleotide sequences were sequenced per donor, roughly a sixth of them non-productive. A later analysis re-analyzed previously published TCR beta repertoires from hundreds of donors and added high-resolution HLA genotyping to study TCR occurrence patterns. In the later analysis, no new phenotypic data were used to find candidate immune exposures; instead, reliance was placed on TCR beta sequences and their occurrence across donors. Of the 398 genotyped donors, 65% to 90% fell in the genetic ancestry cluster associated with self-reported Caucasian donors. To predict cytomegalovirus infection status, the study brought together high-throughput TCR immunosequencing, statistical association of individual TCRs with disease status, and machine learning. Typing coverage varied by locus: about 620-630 donors for A, B, C, DRB1 and DQB1; 522 for DQA1; over 600 for DPA1; approximately 470 for DPB1. In addition to the first cohort of around 670 subjects, a separate validation cohort of 120 different subjects was used. Both class I and class II loci were covered by HLA typing, at four-digit resolution. Donor age, sex, ethnicity and CMV serostatus were compiled alongside the repertoire data. Genome-wide SNP genotypes for about 55% of the roughly 670 donors were used in a later genetic analysis, which treated that subset as a discovery cohort. About 330 gigabases of sequencing data and 75 million to 85 million unique TCR sequences made up an early release that covered 640 HLA-typed donors. Because of strong linkage in the cohort, roughly five DR-DQ haplotypes were treated as single units for association and clustering. Using immunosequencing, the study profiled T cell repertoires from about 610 subjects and related those repertoires to cytomegalovirus serostatus. The study aimed to test whether signatures of past pathogen exposure could be identified by cataloging public T cell receptors. Every repertoire in the discovery cohort had been generated on one and the same sequencing platform. The research as a whole found: Because HLA typing was unavailable for some donors at each locus, only the typed subset was used in association tests. The sequencing pipeline was judged likely to have produced a cluster of highly shared sequence variants as a technical artifact. Specific HLA alleles were associated with about 17,000 TCR beta sequences at a false discovery rate of 0.05 in a later analysis. According to a later analysis, parvovirus B19, influenza, CMV and Epstein-Barr virus appeared linked to several top co-occurrence clusters. A few of the identified cytomegalovirus-associated TCR beta chains were confirmed in vitro to be specific for cytomegalovirus antigens. A total of 150 or so TCR beta chains were listed by the study as associated with cytomegalovirus. Compared with equally common non-associated chains, HLA-associated TCR beta chains in a later analysis were more clonally expanded and had lower generation probabilities. An earlier analysis of some 560 of the donors showed that most TCR beta V segments appeared in productive rearrangements either about 87% or about 30% of the time, which broadly matched IMGT annotations. In a later analysis, most CMV-associated TCR beta chains were found to appear HLA-restricted, with HLA associations seemingly driven largely by CMV exposure. The only immune exposure information available for the cohort was CMV serostatus. Linkage disequilibrium might explain the correlated functional status among segregating V segments, but an unknown experimental factor could not be ruled out. The 87-base-pair reads could not distinguish some IMGT-functional V segments, including TRBV6-2 and TRBV6-3, so those segments were excluded. A later genetic analysis associated a missense DCLRE1C variant with V-gene and J-gene trimming of TCR beta chains, and an independent cohort replicated the association. Most TCR sequences were seen in very few donors, while some public TCRs were found in many individuals. In this cohort, only TCR beta chains were sequenced, and detectable features were limited by the absence of alpha or paired-chain data. It was suggested by the authors that the approach could potentially be generalized to other disease states and immunological phenotypes. In a later analysis, TCR association rates were found to vary across HLA loci, with the most associated TCRs seen for DRB1 alleles and the fewest for HLA-C alleles. A further reported finding was that TCR beta sequences accurately predicted the HLA-A and HLA-B alleles for most subjects in the first cohort. The classifier was reported to diagnose cytomegalovirus status with high specificity and sensitivity in both the original and validation cohorts. Sequencing depth was assumed to be roughly uniform across donors in the presence/absence analyses, though that assumption may not hold. Assigning TCR associations to individual alleles was difficult when HLA alleles, especially DR and DQ, strongly co-occurred. Roughly 15 rarely observed V segments, including chromosome 9 orphons, were excluded from the earlier analysis of 550 to 700 of the donors because counts were too low. A later genetic analysis reported fewer N-insertions in productive TCRs among donors in an Asian-associated ancestry cluster than the roughly 700-donor mean.

Concerning this clone itself: This clone's antigen is unknown. The sample holds no much larger clone one base away, and base qualities are not on file.

The cohort was made up of 500 to 850 healthy bone marrow donors. All cohort members were sampled while nominally healthy, although unrecorded immune exposures were likely present. The donor tested CMV seronegative and was one of the 352 seronegative cohort members. Every donor gave a peripheral blood sample, and the peripheral blood mononuclear cells from that sample were used for TCR beta sequencing. The Qiagen DNeasy Blood Extraction Kit was used to extract genomic DNA from the blood cell samples. Trimming accounts for 0 bases at V and 8 bases at J, while the number of junction bases matched to no gene is 10. The CDR3 holds 16 amino acids from the cysteine to the phenylalanine. The only DNA kept is the CDR3, 48 bases in frame from the first base. Libraries were prepared through the immunoSEQ multiplex PCR assay. A mixture of 60 forward primers for TCR Vbeta segments and 13 reverse primers for TCR Jbeta segments was used in the multiplex PCR. The CDR3 region of rearranged TCR beta genes was amplified from genomic DNA with a multiplex PCR assay. The Illumina HiSeq System was used to sequence the amplified TCR beta libraries as 87-base-pair reads. On the authors' methods: In a later analysis, some 80 million unique TCR beta chains were counted across the roughly 670 repertoires, and around 10 million of these chains were shared by at least two donors. Raw reads were error-corrected and collapsed into unique sequences with a nearest-neighbor algorithm that merged closely related sequences to remove PCR and sequencing errors. CDR3 sequences were aligned to IMGT reference sequences to assign V, D and J gene segments. For a sequence to be retained, at least a six-nucleotide match to both a V gene segment and a J gene segment was required. Rearrangements were called productive when the CDR3 lacked stop codons and stayed in frame with V and J; all others were non-productive. CDR3 was defined according to IMGT convention as the region running from the second conserved V-encoded cysteine to the conserved J-encoded phenylalanine. In an earlier analysis of approximately 500 of the donors, sequences lacking an unambiguous match to a single V gene segment were excluded. In an earlier analysis of some 590 of the donors, V segments were called functional above 56.7% productive rearrangements and were called segregating when the between-donor standard deviation exceeded 5%. To diagnose cytomegalovirus status from the catalog of TCR beta chain sequences, a statistical classification framework was built. In a later analysis, V and J genes were assigned by comparing TCR nucleotide sequences against IMGT/GENE-DB human TR gene sequences. The TCRdist pipeline was used in a later analysis to assign CDR3 sequences and most-parsimonious VDJ recombination scenarios. In a later analysis, each TCR beta chain was defined by its CDR3 amino acid sequence together with its V-gene family, and reads lacking a unique V-gene family were excluded. A later analysis removed 450 to 600 highly shared, low-generation-probability nucleotide sequences to deal with suspected cross-contamination and a sequencing artifact. In a later analysis, a clonal expansion index was calculated for each public chain from normalized within-repertoire ranks of inferred template counts. A later analysis computed generation probabilities with a VDJ recombination model fitted to out-of-frame rearrangements, and checked the results against IGoR. Hypergeometric tests were used in a later analysis to score TCR-TCR, TCR-HLA and TCR-CMV co-occurrence, with a repertoire-size bias correction applied to the TCR pairs. A later analysis estimated false discovery rates by permuting HLA or CMV assignments 20 times. A later analysis grouped co-occurring TCRs with DBSCAN, adding TCRdist sequence similarity when clustering within HLA-allele-positive subsets. Repertoires with fewer than 30,000 or more than 120,000 public chains, plus five repertoires with anomalous nucleotide sharing, were excluded from co-occurrence clustering. TCRdb's version of the immuneACCESS table is confined to in-frame rearrangements and falls short of the full clone set. An unresolved V gene accounts for under half of the shortfall where checked; the remainder is of unknown origin. The V and J calls and the clone size are those of that table, but D and trimming were determined from the DNA. The sample table holds roughly 180,000 clones, of which roughly four fifths were seen once. In total, the top ten clones hold around 2.5% of the sample.

This receptor was obtained from a female donor in good health and CMV-seronegative. The sequence is built from TRBV23-1 and TRBJ2-4; 7 central nucleotides agree with TRBD2. Being an ORF, TRBV23-1 has a function that is uncertain. Material: PBMCs. The CDR3 is CASSQSKASGGYIQYF. The nucleotide sequence is given as TGCGCCAGCAGTCAATCGAAAGCTAGCGGAGGTTACATTCAGTACTTC.